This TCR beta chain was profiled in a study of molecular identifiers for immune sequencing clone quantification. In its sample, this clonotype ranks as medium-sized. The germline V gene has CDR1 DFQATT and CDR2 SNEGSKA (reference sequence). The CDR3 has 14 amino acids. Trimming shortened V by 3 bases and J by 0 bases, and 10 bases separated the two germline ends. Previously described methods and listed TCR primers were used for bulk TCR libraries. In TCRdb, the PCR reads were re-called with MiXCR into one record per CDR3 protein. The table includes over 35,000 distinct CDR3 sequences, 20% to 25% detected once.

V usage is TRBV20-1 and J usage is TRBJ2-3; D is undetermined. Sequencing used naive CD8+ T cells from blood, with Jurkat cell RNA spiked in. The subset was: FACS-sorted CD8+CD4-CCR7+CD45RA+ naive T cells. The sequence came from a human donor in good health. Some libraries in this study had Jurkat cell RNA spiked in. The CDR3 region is CSASDRSSTDTQYF. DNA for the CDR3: TGCAGTGCTAGTGACCGCTCGAGCACAGATACGCAGTATTTT.